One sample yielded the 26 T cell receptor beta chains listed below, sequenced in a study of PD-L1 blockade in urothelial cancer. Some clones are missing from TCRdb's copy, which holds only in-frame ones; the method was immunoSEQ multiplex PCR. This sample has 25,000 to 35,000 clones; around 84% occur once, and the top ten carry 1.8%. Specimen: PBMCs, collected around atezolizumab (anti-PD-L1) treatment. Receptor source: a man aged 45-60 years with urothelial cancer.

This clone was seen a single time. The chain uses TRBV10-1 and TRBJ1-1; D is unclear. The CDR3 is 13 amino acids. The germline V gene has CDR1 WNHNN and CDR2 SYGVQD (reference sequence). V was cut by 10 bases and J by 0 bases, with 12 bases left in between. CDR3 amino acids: CATRDKLNTEAFF. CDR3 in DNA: TGCGCCACCAGAGACAAATTGAACACTGAAGCTTTCTTT.

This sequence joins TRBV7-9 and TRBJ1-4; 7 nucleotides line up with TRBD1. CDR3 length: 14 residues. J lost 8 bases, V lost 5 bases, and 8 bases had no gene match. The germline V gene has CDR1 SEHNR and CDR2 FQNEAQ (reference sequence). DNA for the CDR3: TGTGCCAGCAGCCGGACAGGAGGGGGAGAAAAACTGTTTTTT. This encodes CASSRTGGGEKLFF. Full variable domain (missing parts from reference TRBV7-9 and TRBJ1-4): DTGVSQNPRHKITKRGQNVTFRCDPISEHNRLYWYRQTLGQGPEFLTYFQNEAQLEKSRLLSDRFSAERPKGSFSTLEIQRTEQGDSAMYLCASSRTGGGEKLFFGSGTQLSVL.

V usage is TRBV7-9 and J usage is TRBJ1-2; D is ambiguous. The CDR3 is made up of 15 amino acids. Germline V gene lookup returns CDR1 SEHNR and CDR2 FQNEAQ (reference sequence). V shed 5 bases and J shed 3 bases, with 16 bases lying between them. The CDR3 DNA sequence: TGTGCCAGCAGCCCACAAGGCTTTCGGGACTATGGCTACACCTTC. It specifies CASSPQGFRDYGYTF. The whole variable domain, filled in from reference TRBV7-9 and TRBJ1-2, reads DTGVSQNPRHKITKRGQNVTFRCDPISEHNRLYWYRQTLGQGPEFLTYFQNEAQLEKSRLLSDRFSAERPKGSFSTLEIQRTEQGDSAMYLCASSPQGFRDYGYTFGSGTRLTVV.

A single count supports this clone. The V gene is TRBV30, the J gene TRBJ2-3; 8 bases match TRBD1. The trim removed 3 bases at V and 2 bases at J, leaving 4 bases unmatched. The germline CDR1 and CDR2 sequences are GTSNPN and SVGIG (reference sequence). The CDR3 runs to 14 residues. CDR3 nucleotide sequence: TGTGCCTGGAGCAGGGACAGGTCCACAGATACGCAGTATTTT. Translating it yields CAWSRDRSTDTQYF. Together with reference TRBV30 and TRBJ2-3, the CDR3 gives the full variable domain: SQTIHQWPATLVQPVGSPLSLECTVEGTSNPNLYWYRQAAGRGLQLLFYSVGIGQISSEVPQNLSASRPQDRQFILSSKKLLLSDSGFYLCAWSRDRSTDTQYFGPGTRLTVL.

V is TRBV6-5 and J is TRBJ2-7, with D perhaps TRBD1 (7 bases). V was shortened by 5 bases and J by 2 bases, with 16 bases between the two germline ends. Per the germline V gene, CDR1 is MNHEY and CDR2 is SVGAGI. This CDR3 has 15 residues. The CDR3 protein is CASSQNAGQPYEQYF. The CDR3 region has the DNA TGTGCCAGCAGTCAGAACGCGGGACAGCCCTACGAGCAGTACTTC.

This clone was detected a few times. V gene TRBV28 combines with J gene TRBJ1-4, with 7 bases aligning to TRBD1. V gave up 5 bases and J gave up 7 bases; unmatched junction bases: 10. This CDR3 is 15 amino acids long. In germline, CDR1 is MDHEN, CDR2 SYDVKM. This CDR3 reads CASSADRDQGEKLFF. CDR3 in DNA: TGTGCCAGCAGTGCCGACAGGGATCAGGGTGAAAAACTGTTTTTT.

CDR3 protein: CASSIRGSSYNEQFF. CDR3 in DNA: TGTGCCAGTAGTATCCGGGGGAGCTCCTACAATGAGCAGTTCTTC. The chain has TRBV19 and TRBJ2-1; a weak D match, TRBD2 (6 bases). Germline CDR1 and CDR2: LNHDA and SQIVND (reference sequence). V was clipped by 3 bases and J by 0 bases, with 9 bases between them. The CDR3 totals 15 residues.

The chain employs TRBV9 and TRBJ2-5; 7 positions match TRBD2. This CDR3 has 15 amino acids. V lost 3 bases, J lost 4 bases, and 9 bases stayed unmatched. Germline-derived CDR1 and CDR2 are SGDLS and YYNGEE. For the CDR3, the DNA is TGTGCCAGCAGCGACAGCGGGGCCTATGCAGAGACCCAGTACTTC. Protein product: CASSDSGAYAETQYF.

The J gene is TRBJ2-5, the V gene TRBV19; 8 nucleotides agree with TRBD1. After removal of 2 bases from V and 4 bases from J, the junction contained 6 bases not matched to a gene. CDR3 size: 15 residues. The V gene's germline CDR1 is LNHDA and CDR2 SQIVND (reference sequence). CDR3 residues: CASSIQGAGGETQYF. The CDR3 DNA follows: TGTGCCAGTAGTATACAGGGGGCTGGGGGAGAGACCCAGTACTTC.

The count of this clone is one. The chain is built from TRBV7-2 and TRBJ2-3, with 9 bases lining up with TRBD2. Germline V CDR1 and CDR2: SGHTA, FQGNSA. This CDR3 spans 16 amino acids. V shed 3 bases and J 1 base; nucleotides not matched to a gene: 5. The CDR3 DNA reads TGTGCCAGCAGCTTGGGAGGACTAGCGCGCACAGATACGCAGTATTTT. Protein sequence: CASSLGGLARTDTQYF.

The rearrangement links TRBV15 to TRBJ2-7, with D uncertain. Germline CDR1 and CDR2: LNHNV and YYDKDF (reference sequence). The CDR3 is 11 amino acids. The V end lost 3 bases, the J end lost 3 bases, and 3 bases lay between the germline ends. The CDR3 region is CATSSGYEQYF. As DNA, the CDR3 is TGTGCCACCAGCAGCGGCTACGAGCAGTACTTC.

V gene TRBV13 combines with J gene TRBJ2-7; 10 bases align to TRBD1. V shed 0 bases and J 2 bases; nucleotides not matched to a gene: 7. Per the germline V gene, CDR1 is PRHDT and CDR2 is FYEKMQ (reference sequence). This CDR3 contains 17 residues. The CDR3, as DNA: TGTGCCAGCAGCTTAGGCCTGGTAGGACAGGGGGCCTACGAGCAGTACTTC. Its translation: CASSLGLVGQGAYEQYF.

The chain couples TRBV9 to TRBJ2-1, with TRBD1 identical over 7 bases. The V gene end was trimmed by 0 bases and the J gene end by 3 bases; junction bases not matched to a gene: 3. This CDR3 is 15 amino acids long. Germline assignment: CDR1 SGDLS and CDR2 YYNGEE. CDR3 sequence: CASSVEGQIYNEQFF. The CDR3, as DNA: TGTGCCAGCAGCGTAGAGGGACAGATCTACAATGAGCAGTTCTTC.

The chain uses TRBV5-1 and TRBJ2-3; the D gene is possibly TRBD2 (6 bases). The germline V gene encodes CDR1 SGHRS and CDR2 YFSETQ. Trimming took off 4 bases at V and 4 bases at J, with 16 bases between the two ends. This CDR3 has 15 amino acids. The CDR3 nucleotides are TGCGCCAGCAGCCAGGAGACTAGTCGGGCAGATACGCAGTATTTT. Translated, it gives CASSQETSRADTQYF.

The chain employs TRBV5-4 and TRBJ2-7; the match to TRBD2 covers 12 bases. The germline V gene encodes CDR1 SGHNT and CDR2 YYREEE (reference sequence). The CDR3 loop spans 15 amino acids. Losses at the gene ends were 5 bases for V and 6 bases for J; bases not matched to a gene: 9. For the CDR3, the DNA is TGTGCCAGCAGACCTCCTAGCGGGGGGGTTTCCGAGCAGTACTTC. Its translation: CASRPPSGGVSEQYF.

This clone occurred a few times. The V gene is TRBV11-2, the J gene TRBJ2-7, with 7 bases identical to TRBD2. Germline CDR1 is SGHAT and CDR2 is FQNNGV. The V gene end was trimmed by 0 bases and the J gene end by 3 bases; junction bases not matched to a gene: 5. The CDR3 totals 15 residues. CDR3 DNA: TGTGCCAGCAGCTTAGATCTAGCGGAACACTACGAGCAGTACTTC. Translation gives CASSLDLAEHYEQYF.

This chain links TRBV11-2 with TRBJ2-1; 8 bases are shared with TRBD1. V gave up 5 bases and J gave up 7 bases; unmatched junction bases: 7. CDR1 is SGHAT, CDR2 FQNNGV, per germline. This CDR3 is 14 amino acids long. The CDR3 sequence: CASSTRDRSNEQFF. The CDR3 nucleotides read TGTGCCAGCAGCACACGGGACAGGTCAAATGAGCAGTTCTTC.

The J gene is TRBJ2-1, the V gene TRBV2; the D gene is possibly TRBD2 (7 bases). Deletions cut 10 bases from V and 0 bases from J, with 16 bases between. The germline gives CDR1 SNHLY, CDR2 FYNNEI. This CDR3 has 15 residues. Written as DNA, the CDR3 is TGTGCCACCTCTGGGGGGGGCTACTCCTACAATGAGCAGTTCTTC. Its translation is CATSGGGYSYNEQFF.

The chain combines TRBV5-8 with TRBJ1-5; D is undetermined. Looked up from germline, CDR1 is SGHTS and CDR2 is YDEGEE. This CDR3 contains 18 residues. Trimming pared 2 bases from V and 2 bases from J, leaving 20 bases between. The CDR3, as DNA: TGTGCCAGCAGCTTTTTACCTTCGGATAGCGTGGGCAATCAGCCCCAGCATTTT. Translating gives CASSFLPSDSVGNQPQHF.

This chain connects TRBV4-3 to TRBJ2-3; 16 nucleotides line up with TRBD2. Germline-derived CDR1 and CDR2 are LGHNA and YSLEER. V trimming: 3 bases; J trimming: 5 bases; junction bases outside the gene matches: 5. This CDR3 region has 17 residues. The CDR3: CASSQGTSGRAEDTQYF. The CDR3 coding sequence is TGCGCCAGCAGCCAGGGGACTAGCGGGAGGGCGGAAGATACGCAGTATTTT.

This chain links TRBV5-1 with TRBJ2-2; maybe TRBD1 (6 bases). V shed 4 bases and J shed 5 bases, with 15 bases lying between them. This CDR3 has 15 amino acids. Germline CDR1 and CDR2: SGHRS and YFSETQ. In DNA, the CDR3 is TGCGCCAGCAGCCCTGACAGGAGAGGGACCGGGGAGCTGTTTTTT. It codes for CASSPDRRGTGELFF.

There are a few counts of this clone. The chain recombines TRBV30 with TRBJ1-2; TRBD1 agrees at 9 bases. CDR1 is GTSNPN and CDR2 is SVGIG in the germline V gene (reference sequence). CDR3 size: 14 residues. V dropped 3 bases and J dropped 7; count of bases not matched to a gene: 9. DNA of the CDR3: TGTGCCTGGAGAAGGGAGACAGGGGGAAGTGGCTACACCTTC. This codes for CAWRRETGGSGYTF.

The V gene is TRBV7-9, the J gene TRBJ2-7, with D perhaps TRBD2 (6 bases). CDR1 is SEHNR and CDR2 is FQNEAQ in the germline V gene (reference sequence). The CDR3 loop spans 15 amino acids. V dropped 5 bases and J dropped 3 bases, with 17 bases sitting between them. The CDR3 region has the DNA TGTGCCAGCAGCCCGGCGGGCGGGGCCGACTACGAGCAGTACTTC. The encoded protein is CASSPAGGADYEQYF.

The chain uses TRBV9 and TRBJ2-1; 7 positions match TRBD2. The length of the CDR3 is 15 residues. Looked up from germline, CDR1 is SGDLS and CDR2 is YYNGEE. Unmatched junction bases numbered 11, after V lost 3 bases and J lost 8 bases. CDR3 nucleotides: TGTGCCAGCAGCGGGATGACTAGCCCTCGCTATGAGCAGTTCTTC. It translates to CASSGMTSPRYEQFF.

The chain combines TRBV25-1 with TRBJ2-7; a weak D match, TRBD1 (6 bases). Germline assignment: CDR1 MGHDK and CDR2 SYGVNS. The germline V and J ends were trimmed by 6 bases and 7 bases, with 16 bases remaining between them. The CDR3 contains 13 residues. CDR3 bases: TGTGCCAGCAGCCTGACAGGTTCTTGGGAGCAGTACTTC. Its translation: CASSLTGSWEQYF.

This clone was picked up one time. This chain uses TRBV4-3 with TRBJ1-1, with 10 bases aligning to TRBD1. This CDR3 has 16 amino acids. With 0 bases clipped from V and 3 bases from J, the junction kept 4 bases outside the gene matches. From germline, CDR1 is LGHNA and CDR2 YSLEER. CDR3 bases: TGCGCCAGCAGCCAAGAGACAGGGGGCTGGCACACTGAAGCTTTCTTT. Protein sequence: CASSQETGGWHTEAFF.